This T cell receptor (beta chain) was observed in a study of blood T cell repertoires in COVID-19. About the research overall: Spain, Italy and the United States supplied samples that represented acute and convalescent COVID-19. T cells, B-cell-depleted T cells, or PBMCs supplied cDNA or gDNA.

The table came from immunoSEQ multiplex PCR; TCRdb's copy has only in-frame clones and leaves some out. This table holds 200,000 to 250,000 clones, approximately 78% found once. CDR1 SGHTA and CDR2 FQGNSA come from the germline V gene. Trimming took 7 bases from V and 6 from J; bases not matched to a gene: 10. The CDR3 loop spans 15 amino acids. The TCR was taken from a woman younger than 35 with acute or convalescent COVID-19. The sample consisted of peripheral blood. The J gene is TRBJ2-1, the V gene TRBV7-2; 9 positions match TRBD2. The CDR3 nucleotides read TGTGCCAGCAACGACCCCGTAGCGGGAGTCAATGAGCAGTTCTTC. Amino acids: CASNDPVAGVNEQFF.